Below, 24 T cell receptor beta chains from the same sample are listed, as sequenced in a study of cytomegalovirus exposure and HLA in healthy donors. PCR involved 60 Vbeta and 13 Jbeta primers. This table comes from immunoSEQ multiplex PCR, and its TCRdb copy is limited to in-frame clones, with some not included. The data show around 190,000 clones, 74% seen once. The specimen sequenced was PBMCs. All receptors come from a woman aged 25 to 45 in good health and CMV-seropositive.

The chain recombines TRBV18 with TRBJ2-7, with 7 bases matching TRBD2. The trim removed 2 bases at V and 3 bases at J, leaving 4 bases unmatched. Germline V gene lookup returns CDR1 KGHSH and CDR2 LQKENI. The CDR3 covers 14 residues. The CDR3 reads CASSPRGLVYEQYF. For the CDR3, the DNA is TGTGCCAGCTCACCAAGAGGACTAGTCTACGAGCAGTACTTC.

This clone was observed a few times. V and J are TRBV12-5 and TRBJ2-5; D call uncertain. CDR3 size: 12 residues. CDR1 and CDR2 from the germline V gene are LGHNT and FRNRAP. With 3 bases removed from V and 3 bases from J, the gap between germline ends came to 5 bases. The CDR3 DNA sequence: TGTGCTAGTGGTTTAACGGAAGAGACCCAGTACTTC. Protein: CASGLTEETQYF.

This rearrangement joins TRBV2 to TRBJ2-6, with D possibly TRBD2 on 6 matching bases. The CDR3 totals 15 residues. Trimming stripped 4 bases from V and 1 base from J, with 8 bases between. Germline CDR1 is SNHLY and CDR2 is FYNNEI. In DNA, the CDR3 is TGTGCCAGCAGTGCTGGGGGGTCTGGGGCCAACGTCCTGACTTTC. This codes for CASSAGGSGANVLTF.

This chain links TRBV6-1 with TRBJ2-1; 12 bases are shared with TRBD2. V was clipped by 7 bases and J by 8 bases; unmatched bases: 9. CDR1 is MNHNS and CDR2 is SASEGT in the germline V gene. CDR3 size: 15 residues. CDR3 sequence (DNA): TGTGCCAGCAAGGTCTCGTCTAGCGGGAGGGATGAGCAGTTCTTC. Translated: CASKVSSSGRDEQFF.

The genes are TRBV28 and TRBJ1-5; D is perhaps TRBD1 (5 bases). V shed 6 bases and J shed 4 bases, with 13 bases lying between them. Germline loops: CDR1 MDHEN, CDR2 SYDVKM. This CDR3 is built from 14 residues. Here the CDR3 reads CASSQGLRNQPQHF. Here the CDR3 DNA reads TGTGCCAGCAGCCAGGGACTGAGAAATCAGCCCCAGCATTTT.

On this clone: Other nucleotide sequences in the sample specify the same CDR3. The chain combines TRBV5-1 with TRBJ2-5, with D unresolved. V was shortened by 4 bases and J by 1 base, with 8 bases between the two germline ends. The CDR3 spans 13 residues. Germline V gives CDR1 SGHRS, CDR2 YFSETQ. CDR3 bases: TGCGCCAGCAGCCCCTCGGGCCAAGAGACCCAGTACTTC. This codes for CASSPSGQETQYF.

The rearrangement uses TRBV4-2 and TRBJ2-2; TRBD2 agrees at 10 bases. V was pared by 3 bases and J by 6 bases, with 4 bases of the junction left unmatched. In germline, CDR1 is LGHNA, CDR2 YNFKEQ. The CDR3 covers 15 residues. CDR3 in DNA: TGTGCCAGCAGCCAGCTAGCGGGAGAGGCCGGGGAGCTGTTTTTT. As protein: CASSQLAGEAGELFF.

CDR3 amino acids: CASSPGRGGTDTQYF. For the CDR3, the DNA is TGCGCCAGCAGCCCCGGTCGGGGTGGCACAGATACGCAGTATTTT. V gene TRBV5-1 combines with J gene TRBJ2-3; D possibly corresponds to TRBD2 (5 bases). V lost 4 bases to trimming and J lost 1 base, with 13 bases between them. The germline CDR1 and CDR2 sequences are SGHRS and YFSETQ. The CDR3 is made up of 15 amino acids. Full variable domain (outside the CDR3, taken from reference TRBV5-1 and TRBJ2-3): KAGVTQTPRYLIKTRGQQVTLSCSPISGHRSVSWYQQTPGQGLQFLFEYFSETQRNKGNFPGRFSGRQFSNSRSEMNVSTLELGDSALYLCASSPGRGGTDTQYFGPGTRLTVL.

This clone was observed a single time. The CDR3 sequence: CASSLDQGQFNEQFF. Here the CDR3 DNA reads TGTGCCAGCAGCTTAGACCAAGGACAGTTCAATGAGCAGTTCTTC. The chain has TRBV11-3 and TRBJ2-1; perhaps TRBD1 as D (6 bases). The germline V and J ends were trimmed by 0 bases and 6 bases, with 12 bases remaining between them. This CDR3 contains 15 residues. Germline CDR1 is SGHNT and CDR2 is YENEEA.

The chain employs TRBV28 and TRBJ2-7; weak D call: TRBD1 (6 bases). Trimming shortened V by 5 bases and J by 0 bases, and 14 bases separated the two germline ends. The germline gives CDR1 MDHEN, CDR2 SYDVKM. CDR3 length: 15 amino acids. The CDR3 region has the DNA TGTGCCAGCAGTCCCAACCGGGACACCTCCTACGAGCAGTACTTC. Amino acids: CASSPNRDTSYEQYF. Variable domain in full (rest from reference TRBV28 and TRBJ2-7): DVKVTQSSRYLVKRTGEKVFLECVQDMDHENMFWYRQDPGLGLRLIYFSYDVKMKEKGDIPEGYSVSREKKERFSLILESASTNQTSMYLCASSPNRDTSYEQYFGPGTRLTVT.

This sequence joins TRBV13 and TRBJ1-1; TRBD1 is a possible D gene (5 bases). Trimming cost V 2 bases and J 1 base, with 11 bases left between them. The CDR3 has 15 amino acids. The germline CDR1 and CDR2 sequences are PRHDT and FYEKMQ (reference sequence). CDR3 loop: CASSLRGGKNTEAFF. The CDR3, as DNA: TGTGCCAGCAGCTTAAGGGGTGGGAAGAACACTGAAGCTTTCTTT. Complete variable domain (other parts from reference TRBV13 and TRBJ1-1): AAGVIQSPRHLIKEKRETATLKCYPIPRHDTVYWYQQGPGQDPQFLISFYEKMQSDKGSIPDRFSAQQFSDYHSELNMSSLELGDSALYFCASSLRGGKNTEAFFGQGTRLTVV.

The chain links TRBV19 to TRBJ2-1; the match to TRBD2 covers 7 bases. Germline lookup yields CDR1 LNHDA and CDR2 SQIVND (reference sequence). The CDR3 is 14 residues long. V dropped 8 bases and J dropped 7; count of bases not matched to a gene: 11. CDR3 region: CASALADRGNEQFF. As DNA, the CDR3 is TGTGCCAGTGCTCTAGCGGATCGAGGGAATGAGCAGTTCTTC.

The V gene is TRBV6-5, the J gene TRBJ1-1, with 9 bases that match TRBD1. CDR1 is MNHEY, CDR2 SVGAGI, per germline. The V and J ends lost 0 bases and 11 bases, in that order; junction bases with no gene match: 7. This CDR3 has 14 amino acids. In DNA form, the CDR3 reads TGTGCCAGCAGTTACTCCCCGAGACAGGGGGTGGCTTTCTTT. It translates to CASSYSPRQGVAFF.

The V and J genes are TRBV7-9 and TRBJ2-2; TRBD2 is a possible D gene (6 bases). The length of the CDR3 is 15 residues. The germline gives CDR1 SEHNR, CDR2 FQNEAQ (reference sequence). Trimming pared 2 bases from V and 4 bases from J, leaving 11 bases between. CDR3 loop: CASSLSGRGTGELFF. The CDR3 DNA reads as TGTGCCAGCAGCTTATCCGGGAGAGGCACCGGGGAGCTGTTTTTT. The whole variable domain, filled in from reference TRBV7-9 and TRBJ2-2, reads DTGVSQNPRHKITKRGQNVTFRCDPISEHNRLYWYRQTLGQGPEFLTYFQNEAQLEKSRLLSDRFSAERPKGSFSTLEIQRTEQGDSAMYLCASSLSGRGTGELFFGEGSRLTVL.

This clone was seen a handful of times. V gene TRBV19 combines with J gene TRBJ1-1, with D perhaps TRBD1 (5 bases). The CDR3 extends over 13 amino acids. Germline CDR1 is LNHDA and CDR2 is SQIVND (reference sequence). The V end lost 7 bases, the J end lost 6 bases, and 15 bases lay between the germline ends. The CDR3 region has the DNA TGTGCCAGTACCCCTGGAGGGGCTCCTGAAGCTTTCTTT. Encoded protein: CASTPGGAPEAFF.

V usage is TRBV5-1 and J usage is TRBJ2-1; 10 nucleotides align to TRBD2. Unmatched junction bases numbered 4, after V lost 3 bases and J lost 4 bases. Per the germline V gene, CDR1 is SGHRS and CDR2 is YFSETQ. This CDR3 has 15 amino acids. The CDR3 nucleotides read TGCGCCAGCAGCTCCGCAGCGGGAGGGTACAATGAGCAGTTCTTC. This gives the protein CASSSAAGGYNEQFF.

For the CDR3, the DNA is TGCAGCGTGTCGGGTCCGTGGACTGAAGCTTTCTTT. Translation gives CSVSGPWTEAFF. This chain uses TRBV29-1 with TRBJ1-1; D unresolved. Germline CDR1 and CDR2: SQVTM and ANQGSEA. This CDR3 contains 12 residues. Deletions cut 6 bases from V and 5 bases from J, with 13 bases between.

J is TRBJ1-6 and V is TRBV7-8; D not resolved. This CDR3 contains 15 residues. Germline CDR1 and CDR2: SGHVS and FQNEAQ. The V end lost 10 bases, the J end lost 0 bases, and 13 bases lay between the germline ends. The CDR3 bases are TGTGCCACCGCGGGCCTCAGCTCCTATAATTCACCCCTCCACTTT. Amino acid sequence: CATAGLSSYNSPLHF.

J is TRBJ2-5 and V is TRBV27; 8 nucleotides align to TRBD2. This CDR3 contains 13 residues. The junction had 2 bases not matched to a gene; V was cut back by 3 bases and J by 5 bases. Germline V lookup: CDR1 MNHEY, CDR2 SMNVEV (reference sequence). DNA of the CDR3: TGTGCCAGCAGTTTCCCGGGAGGGGAGACCCAGTACTTC. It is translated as CASSFPGGETQYF.

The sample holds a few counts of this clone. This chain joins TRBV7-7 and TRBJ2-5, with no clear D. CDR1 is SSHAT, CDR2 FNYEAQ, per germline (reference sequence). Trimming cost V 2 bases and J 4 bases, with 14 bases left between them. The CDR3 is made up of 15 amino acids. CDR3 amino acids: CASSLNLTPGETQYF. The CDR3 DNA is TGTGCCAGCAGCTTAAATCTCACCCCGGGAGAGACCCAGTACTTC.

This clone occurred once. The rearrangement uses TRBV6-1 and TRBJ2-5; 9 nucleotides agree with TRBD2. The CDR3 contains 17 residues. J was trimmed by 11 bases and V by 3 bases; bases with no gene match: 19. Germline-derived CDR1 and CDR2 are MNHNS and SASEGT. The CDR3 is CASSEGREGRTRDVQYF. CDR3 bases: TGTGCCAGCAGTGAGGGGCGGGAGGGCCGGACCCGAGACGTGCAGTACTTC.

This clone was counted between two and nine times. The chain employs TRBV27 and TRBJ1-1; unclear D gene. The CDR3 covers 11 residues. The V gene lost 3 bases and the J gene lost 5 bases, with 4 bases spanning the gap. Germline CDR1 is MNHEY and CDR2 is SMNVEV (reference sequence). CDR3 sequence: CASSFGTEAFF. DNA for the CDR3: TGTGCCAGCAGTTTCGGGACTGAAGCTTTCTTT.

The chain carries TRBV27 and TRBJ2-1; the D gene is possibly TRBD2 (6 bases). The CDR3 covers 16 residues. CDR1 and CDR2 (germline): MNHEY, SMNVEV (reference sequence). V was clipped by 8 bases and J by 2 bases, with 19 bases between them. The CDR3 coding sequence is TGTGCCAGCCGGAAAGCGGGTCCACAGGCCTACAATGAGCAGTTCTTC. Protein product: CASRKAGPQAYNEQFF.

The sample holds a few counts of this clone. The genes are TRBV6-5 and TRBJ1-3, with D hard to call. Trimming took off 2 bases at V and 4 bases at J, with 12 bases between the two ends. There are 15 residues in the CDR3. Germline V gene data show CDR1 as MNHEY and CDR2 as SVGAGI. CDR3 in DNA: TGTGCCAGCAGTTACGCCACCTCGGGGGGAAACACCATATATTTT. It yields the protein CASSYATSGGNTIYF.